This T cell receptor beta chain was identified in a study of blood T cell repertoires in COVID-19. As for the study in general: Sites across the United States, Italy and Spain contributed samples from acute and convalescent COVID-19. The analysed material was cDNA or gDNA that came from T cells, B-cell-depleted T cells, or PBMCs.

The CDR3 totals 13 residues. CDR1 is SGHKS, CDR2 YYEKEE, per germline (reference sequence). Unmatched junction bases numbered 5, after V lost 4 bases and J lost 10 bases. In the original analysis: Estimation of nucleated cell counts relied on the amplification of reference gene primers. Sequenced by immunoSEQ multiplex PCR; TCRdb stores in-frame clones only, minus some. V and J calls and clone size are as listed in that table; D and trimming were resolved from the DNA. The data hold roughly 190,000 clones, with over 75% observed a single time. The sequencing sample was made of peripheral blood. This chain uses TRBV5-5 with TRBJ1-6; 7 positions match TRBD1. The origin of this receptor is a woman in her forties who had recovered from COVID-19. This chain's CDR3 is CASSRQGDSPLHF. The CDR3 coding sequence is TGTGCCAGCAGCCGACAGGGAGACTCACCCCTCCACTTT.